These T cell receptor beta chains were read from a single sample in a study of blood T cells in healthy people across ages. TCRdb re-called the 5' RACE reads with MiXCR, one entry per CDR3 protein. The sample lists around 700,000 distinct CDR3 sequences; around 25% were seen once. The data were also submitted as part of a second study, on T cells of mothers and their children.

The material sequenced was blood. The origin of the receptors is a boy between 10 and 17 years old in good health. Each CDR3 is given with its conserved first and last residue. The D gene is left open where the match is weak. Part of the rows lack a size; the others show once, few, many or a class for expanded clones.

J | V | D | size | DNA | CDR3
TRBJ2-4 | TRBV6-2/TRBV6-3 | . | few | TGTGCCAGCAGCTACGGAGGAAAGGTCGCCAAAAACATTCAGTACTTC | CASSYGGKVAKNIQYF
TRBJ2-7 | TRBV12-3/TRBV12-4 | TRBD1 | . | TGTGCCAGGCGAACTTATCTTAGACAGGGAAAGGCCTACGAGCAGTACTTC | CARRTYLRQGKAYEQYF
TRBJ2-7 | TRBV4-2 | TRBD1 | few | TGTGCCAGCAGCCGAGGACAGGGGATGTACGAGCAGTACTTC | CASSRGQGMYEQYF
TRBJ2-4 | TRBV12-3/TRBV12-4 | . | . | TGTGCCAGCAGTGAGCCTCGGACAGAGAAAAACATTCAGTACTTC | CASSEPRTEKNIQYF
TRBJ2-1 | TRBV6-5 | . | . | TGTGCCAGCGGGAACGACCAAGCCTACAATGAGCAGTTCTTC | CASGNDQAYNEQFF
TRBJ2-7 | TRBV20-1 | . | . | TGCAGTGCTAGAGATGACACGGGGGGCCCATACGAGCAGTACTTC | CSARDDTGGPYEQYF
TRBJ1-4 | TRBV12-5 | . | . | TGTGCTAGTGGTTTCAGGGTTTATGAAAAACTGTTTTTT | CASGFRVYEKLFF
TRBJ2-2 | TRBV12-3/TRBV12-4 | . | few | TGTGCCAGCAGTTTGGGCCGGGGCAGTACGAACACCGGGGAGCTGTTTTTT | CASSLGRGSTNTGELFF
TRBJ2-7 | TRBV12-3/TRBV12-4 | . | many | TGTGCCAGCAGACTGACAGAGTCCTACGAGCAGTACTTC | CASRLTESYEQYF
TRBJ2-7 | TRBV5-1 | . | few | TGCGCCAGCAGCTCCAAACAGGGCACCTACGAGCAGTACTTC | CASSSKQGTYEQYF
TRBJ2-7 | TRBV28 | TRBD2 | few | TGTGCCAGCAGTCCACAACGGACTAGCGGGATGGGTTTGGAGCAGTACTTC | CASSPQRTSGMGLEQYF
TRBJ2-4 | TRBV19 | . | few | TGTGCCAGTAGTACAGACCCGAAAAACATTCAGTACTTC | CASSTDPKNIQYF
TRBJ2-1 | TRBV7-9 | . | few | TGTGCCAGCACCAGCGGGCCAAACAATGAGCAGTTCTTC | CASTSGPNNEQFF
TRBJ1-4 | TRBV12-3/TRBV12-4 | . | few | TGTGCCAGCAGTGTCCCCATGGGAGAAAAACTGTTTTTT | CASSVPMGEKLFF
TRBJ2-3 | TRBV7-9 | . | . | TGTGCCAGCAGCTTCAGGGAGCCCCCAGATACGCAGTATTTT | CASSFREPPDTQYF
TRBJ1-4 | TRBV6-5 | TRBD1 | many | TGTGCCAGCAGTTCCACGGGACAGGGACGAAAACTGTTTTTT | CASSSTGQGRKLFF
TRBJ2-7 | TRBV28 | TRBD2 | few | TGTGCCAGCGCCGGGGCTAGCGGGGACTACGAGCAGTACTTC | CASAGASGDYEQYF
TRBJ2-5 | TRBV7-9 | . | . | TGTGCCAGCAGCTTTTATCCGGGGGTCCGACAAGAGACCCAGTACTTC | CASSFYPGVRQETQYF
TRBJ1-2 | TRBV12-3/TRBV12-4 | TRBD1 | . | TGTGCCAGCAGTCCCTGGGACAGGGCAAGTGGCTACACCTTC | CASSPWDRASGYTF
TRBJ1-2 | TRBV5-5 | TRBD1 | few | TGTGCCAGCAGCGCACCTTACAGGGGAAATTATGGCTACACCTTC | CASSAPYRGNYGYTF
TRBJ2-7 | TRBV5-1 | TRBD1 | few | TGCGCCAGCAGCTTGGGGGACAGGAGCTCCTACGAGCAGTACTTC | CASSLGDRSSYEQYF
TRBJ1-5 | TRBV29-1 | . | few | TGCAGCGCCCGGGGCAGGGATAGCAATCAGCCCCAGCATTTT | CSARGRDSNQPQHF
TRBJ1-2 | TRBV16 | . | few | TGTGCCAGCAGCCAACATGGCTACACCTTC | CASSQHGYTF
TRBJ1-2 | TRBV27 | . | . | TGTGCCAGCAGCCCGATAGGGGGGAACTCCCCACTATATGGCTACACCTTC | CASSPIGGNSPLYGYTF
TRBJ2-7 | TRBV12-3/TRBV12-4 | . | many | TGTGCCAGCCCTTTAGCGGATGCGACCTACGAGCAGTACTTC | CASPLADATYEQYF
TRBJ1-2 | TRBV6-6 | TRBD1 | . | TGTGCCAGCAGTTACACCGGGACAGTGTATGGCTACACCTTC | CASSYTGTVYGYTF
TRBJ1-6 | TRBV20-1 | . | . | TGCAGTGCTGAAGAGGAAAGCTCCTATAATTCACCCCTCCACTTT | CSAEEESSYNSPLHF
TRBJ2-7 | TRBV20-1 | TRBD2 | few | TGCAGTGCGAACCCACTAGCGGGAGGTTCATACGAGCAGTACTTC | CSANPLAGGSYEQYF
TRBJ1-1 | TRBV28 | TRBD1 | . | TGTGCCAGCAGGGGCGAGACAGGGGGCTTTCCTGAAGCTTTCTTT | CASRGETGGFPEAFF
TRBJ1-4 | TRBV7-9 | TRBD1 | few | TGTGCCAGCAGCTTACTAGGGACAGGGACTGAAAAACTGTTTTTT | CASSLLGTGTEKLFF
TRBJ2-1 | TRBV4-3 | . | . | TGCGCCAGCAGCCAAGATGCCGGGGGCCAGCGGTTGAATGAGCAGTTCTTC | CASSQDAGGQRLNEQFF
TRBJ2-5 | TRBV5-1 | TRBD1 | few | TGCGCCAGCAGCCCCCGTCTCGACAGGGGTGAAGAGACCCAGTACTTC | CASSPRLDRGEETQYF
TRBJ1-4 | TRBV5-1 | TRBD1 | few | TGCGCCAGCAGCTTGATTGGACAGGGGGCTGACGAAAAACTGTTTTTT | CASSLIGQGADEKLFF
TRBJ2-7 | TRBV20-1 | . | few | TGCAGTGCTTCCCGGGGAGATTCCTACGAGCAGTACTTC | CSASRGDSYEQYF
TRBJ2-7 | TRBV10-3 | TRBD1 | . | TGTGCCATCAGCTCGGACAGGGGAAACGACGAGCAGTACTTC | CAISSDRGNDEQYF
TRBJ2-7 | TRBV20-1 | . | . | TGCAGTGCTGGAGTCGCCCGGGTCCGGGACGGAGACTACGAGCAGTACTTC | CSAGVARVRDGDYEQYF
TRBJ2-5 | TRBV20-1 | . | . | TGCAGTGTCACGAGATGGGGCGGACTGGAAGAGACCCAGTACTTC | CSVTRWGGLEETQYF
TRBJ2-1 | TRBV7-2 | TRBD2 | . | TGTGCCAGCAGCGCCTTAGCGGGGGGATCCTACAATGAGCAGTTCTTC | CASSALAGGSYNEQFF
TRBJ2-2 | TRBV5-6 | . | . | TGTGCCAGCAGCTCCCCCCCGGGGAGCACCGGGGAGCTGTTTTTT | CASSSPPGSTGELFF
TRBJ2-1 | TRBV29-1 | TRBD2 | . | TGCAGCGTTGAACTAGGGACTAGCGGGATCTACAATGAGCAGTTCTTC | CSVELGTSGIYNEQFF
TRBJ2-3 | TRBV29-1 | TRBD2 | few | TGCAGCGTCGCGCCCTGGCAGCGGGGGGCAGGAGATACGCAGTATTTT | CSVAPWQRGAGDTQYF
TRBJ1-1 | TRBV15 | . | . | TGTGCCCCTGGGGGGAACACTGAAGCTTTCTTT | CAPGGNTEAFF
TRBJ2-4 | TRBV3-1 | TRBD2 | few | TGTGCCAGCAGCCAAGGCGGACTAGCCCAGTACTTC | CASSQGGLAQYF
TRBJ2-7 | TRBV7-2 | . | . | TGTGCCAGCAGCTTAGTCTGGGATCTTTCGCGAGAGCAGTACTTC | CASSLVWDLSREQYF
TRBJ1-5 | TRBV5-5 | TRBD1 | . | TGTGCCAGCAGCGGGGGACAGTTTAATAGCAATCAGCCCCAGCATTTT | CASSGGQFNSNQPQHF
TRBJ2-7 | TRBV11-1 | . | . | TGTGCCAGCAGCTGGGAGCCGGGGGCTACCTACGAGCAGTACTTC | CASSWEPGATYEQYF
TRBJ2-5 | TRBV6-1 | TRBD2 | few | TGTGCCAGCAGAAGGGGACTAGCGGGAGGGGACCCCTCCTACGAGCAATACTTC | CASRRGLAGGDPSYEQYF
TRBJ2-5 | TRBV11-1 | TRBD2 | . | TGTGCCAGCACCCAGGGACTAGCGGGCCCCCAAGAGACCCAGTACTTC | CASTQGLAGPQETQYF
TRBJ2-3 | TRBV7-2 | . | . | TGTGCCAGCAGCCCCAGTCACTCCACAGATACGCAGTATTTT | CASSPSHSTDTQYF